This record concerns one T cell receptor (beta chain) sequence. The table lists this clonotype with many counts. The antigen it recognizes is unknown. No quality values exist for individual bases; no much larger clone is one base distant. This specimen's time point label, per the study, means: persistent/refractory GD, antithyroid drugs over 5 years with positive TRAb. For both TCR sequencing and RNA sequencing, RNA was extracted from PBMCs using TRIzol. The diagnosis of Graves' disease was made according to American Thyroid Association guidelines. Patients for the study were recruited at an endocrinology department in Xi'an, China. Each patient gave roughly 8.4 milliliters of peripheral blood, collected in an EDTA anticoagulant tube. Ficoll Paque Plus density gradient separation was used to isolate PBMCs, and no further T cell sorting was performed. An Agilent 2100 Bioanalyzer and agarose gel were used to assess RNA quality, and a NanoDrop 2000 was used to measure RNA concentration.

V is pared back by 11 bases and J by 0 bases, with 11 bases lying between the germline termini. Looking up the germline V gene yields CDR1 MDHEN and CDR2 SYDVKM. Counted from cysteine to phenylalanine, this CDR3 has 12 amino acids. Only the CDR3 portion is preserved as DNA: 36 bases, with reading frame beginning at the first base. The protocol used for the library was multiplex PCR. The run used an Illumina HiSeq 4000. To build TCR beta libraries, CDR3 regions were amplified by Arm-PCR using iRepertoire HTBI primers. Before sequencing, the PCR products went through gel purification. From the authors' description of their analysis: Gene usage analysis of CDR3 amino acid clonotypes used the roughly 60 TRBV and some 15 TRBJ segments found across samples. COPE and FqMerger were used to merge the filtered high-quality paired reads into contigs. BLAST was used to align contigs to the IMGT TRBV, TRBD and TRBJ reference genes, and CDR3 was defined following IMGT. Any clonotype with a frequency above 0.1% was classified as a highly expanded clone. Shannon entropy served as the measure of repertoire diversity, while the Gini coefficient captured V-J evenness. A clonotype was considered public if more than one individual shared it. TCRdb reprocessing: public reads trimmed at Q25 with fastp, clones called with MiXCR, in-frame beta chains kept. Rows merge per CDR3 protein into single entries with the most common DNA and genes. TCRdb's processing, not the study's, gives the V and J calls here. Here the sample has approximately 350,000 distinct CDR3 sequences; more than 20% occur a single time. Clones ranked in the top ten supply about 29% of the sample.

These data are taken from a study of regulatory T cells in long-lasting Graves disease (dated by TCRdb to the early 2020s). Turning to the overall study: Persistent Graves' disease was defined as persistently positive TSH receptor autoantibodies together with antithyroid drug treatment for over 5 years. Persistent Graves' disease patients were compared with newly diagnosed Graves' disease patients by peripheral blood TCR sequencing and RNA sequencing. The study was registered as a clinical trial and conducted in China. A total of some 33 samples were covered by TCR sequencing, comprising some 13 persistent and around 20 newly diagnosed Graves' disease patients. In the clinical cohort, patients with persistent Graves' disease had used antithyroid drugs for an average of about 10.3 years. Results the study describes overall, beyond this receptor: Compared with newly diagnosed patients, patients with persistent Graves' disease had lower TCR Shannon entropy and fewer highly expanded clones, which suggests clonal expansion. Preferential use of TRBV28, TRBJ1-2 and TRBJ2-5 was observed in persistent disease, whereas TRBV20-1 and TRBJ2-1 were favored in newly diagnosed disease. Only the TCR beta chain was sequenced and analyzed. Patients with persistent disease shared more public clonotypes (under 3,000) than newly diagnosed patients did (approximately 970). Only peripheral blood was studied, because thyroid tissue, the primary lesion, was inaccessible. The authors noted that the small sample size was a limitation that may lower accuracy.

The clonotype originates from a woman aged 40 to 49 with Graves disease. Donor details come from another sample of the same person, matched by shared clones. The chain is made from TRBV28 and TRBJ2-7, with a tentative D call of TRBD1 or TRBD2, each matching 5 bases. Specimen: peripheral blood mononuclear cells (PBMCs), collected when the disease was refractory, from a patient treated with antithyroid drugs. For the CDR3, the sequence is CALGTLSYEQYF. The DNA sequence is TGTGCCCTCGGGACGCTCTCCTACGAGCAGTACTTC.